The 3 T cell receptor beta chains in this list originate from one sample, sequenced in a study of cytomegalovirus exposure and HLA in healthy donors. PCR used 60 Vbeta primers and 13 Jbeta primers. Only in-frame clones appear in the TCRdb table, and some are missing; sequencing was by immunoSEQ multiplex PCR. The sample has 150,000 to 200,000 clones; about four fifths are singletons. The material sequenced was PBMCs. The source is a boy aged 5 to 17 in good health and CMV-seronegative.

The rearrangement uses TRBV7-2 and TRBJ2-5, with D possibly being TRBD2 (5 bases). Germline values: CDR1 SGHTA, CDR2 FQGNSA. The ends were cut back, 1 base at V and 4 bases at J, with 19 bases in the middle. The CDR3 runs 17 residues. DNA of the CDR3: TGTGCCAGCAGCTTAGGTCGGGCTGGACTCAATATAGAGACCCAGTACTTC. This gives the protein CASSLGRAGLNIETQYF.

V usage is TRBV6-4 and J usage is TRBJ2-3; tentatively, D is TRBD1 (6 bases). The CDR3 spans 14 residues. V lost 4 bases and J 4 bases, leaving 12 bases between the germline ends. Germline loops: CDR1 MRHNA, CDR2 SNTAGT. CDR3 coding DNA: TGTGCCAGCAGTGGTTCAGGGGCGGCAGATACGCAGTATTTT. Its translation: CASSGSGAADTQYF.

As concerns this clone: A read error may account for a junction end that differs from germline. The chain combines TRBV7-9 with TRBJ1-4; weak D call: TRBD1 (6 bases). In germline, CDR1 is SEHNR, CDR2 FQNEAQ (reference sequence). The CDR3 totals 16 residues. CDR3 loop: CSSSLALGAANEKLFF. The CDR3 DNA follows: TGTTCCAGCAGCTTAGCTTTGGGGGCGGCTAATGAAAAACTGTTTTTT.